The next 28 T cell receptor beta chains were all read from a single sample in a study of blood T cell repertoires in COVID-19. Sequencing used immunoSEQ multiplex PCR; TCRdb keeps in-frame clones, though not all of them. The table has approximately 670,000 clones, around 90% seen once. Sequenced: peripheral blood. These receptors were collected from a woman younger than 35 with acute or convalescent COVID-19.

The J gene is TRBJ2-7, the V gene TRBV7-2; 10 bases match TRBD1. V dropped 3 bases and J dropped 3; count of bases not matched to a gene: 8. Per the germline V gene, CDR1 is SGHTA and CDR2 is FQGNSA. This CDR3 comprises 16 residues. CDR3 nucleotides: TGTGCCAGCAGCTTGTTCCGGACAGGGGGAAACTACGAGCAGTACTTC. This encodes CASSLFRTGGNYEQYF.

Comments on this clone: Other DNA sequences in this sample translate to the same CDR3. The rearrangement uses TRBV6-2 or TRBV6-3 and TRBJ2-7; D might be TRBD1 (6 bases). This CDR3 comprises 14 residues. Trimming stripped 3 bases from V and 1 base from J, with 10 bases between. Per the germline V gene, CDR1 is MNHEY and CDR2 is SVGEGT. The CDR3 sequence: CASSYAGASYEQYF. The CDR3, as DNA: TGTGCCAGCAGTTATGCAGGGGCGTCCTACGAGCAGTACTTC.

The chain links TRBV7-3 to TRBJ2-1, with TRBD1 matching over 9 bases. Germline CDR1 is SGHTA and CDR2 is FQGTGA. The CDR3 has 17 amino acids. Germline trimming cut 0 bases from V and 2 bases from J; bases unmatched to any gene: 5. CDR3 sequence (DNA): TGTGCCAGCAGCTTAACTGGACAGGGGATCACCTACAATGAGCAGTTCTTC. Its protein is CASSLTGQGITYNEQFF.

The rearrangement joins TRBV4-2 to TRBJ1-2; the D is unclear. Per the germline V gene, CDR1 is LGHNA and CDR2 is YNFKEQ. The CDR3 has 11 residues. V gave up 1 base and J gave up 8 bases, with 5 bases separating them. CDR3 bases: TGTGCCAGCAGCCAAGGGGCAGGCTACACCTTC. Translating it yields CASSQGAGYTF.

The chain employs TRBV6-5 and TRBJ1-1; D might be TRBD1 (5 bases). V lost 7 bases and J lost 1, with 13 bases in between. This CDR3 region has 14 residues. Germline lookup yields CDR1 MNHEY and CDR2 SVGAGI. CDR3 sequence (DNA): TGTGCCAGCACTACCTCGGGGGGGAACACTGAAGCTTTCTTT. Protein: CASTTSGGNTEAFF.

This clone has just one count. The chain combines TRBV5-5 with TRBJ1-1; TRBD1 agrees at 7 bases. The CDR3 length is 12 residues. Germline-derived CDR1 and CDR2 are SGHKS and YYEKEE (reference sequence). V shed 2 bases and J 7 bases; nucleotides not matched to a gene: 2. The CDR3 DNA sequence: TGTGCCAGCAGCTTACAGGGGATTGAAGCTTTCTTT. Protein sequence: CASSLQGIEAFF.

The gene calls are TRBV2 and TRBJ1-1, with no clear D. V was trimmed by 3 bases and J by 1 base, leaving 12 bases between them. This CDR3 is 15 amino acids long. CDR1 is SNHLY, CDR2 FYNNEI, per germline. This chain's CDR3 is CASSDLGVGNTEAFF. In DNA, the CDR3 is TGTGCCAGCAGTGACCTCGGGGTAGGGAACACTGAAGCTTTCTTT.

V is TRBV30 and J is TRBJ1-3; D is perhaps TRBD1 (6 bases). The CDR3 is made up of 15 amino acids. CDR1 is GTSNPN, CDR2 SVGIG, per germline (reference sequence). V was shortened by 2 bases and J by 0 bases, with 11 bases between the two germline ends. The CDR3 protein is CAWSRGGPSGNTIYF. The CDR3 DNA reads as TGTGCCTGGAGTCGAGGGGGACCCTCTGGAAACACCATATATTTT. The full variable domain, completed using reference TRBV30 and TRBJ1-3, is SQTIHQWPATLVQPVGSPLSLECTVEGTSNPNLYWYRQAAGRGLQLLFYSVGIGQISSEVPQNLSASRPQDRQFILSSKKLLLSDSGFYLCAWSRGGPSGNTIYFGEGSWLTVV.

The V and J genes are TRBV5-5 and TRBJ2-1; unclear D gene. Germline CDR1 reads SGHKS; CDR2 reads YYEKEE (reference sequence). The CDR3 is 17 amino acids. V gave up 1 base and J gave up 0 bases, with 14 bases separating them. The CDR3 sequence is CASSLSAPLSSYNEQFF. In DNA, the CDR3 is TGTGCCAGCAGCTTGTCTGCCCCACTAAGCTCCTACAATGAGCAGTTCTTC.

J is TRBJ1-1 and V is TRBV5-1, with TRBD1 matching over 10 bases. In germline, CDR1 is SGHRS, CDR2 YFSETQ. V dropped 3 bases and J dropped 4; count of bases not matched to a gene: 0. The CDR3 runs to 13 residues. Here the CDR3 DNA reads TGCGCCAGCAGCTGGGACAGGGGCACTGAAGCTTTCTTT. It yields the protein CASSWDRGTEAFF.

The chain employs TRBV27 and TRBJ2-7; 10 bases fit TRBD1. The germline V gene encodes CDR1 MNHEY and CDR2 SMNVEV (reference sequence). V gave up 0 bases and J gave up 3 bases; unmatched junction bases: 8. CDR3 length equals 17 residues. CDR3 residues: CASSLSTPGQGLYEQYF. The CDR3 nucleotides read TGTGCCAGCAGTTTATCGACACCGGGACAGGGGCTCTACGAGCAGTACTTC.

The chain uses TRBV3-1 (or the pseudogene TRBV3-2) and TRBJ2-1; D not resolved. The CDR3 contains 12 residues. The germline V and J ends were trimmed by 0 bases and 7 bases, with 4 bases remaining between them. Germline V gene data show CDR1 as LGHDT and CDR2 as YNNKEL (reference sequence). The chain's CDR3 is CASSQDLNEQFF. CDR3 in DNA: TGTGCCAGCAGCCAAGATCTGAATGAGCAGTTCTTC.

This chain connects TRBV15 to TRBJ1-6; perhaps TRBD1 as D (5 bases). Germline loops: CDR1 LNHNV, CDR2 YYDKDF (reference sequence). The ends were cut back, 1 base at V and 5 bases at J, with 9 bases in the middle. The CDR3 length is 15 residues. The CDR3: CATSRGQLHNSPLHF. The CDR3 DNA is TGTGCCACCAGCAGAGGACAGCTCCATAATTCACCCCTCCACTTT. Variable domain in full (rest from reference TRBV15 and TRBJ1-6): DAMVIQNPRYQVTQFGKPVTLSCSQTLNHNVMYWYQQKSSQAPKLLFHYYDKDFNNEADTPDNFQSRRPNTSFCFLDIRSPGLGDTAMYLCATSRGQLHNSPLHFGNGTRLTVT.

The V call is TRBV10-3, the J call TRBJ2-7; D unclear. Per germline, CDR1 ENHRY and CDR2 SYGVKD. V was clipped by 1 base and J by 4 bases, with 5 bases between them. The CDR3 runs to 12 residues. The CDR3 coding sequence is TGTGCCATCAGTGAGTGGCAATACGAGCAGTACTTC. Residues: CAISEWQYEQYF.

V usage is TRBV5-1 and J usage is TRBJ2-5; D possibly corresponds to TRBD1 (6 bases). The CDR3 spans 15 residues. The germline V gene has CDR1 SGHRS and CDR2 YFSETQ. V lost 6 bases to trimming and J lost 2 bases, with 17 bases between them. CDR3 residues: CASTYLGHLQETQYF. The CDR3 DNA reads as TGCGCCAGCACATACCTGGGACATCTGCAAGAGACCCAGTACTTC.

The CDR3 protein is CSATIAGINEKLFF. The CDR3 nucleotides read TGCAGCGCAACCATAGCGGGGATCAATGAAAAACTGTTTTTT. The V gene is TRBV29-1, the J gene TRBJ1-4, with D hard to call. Trimming took off 7 bases at V and 5 bases at J, with 17 bases between the two ends. The CDR3 extends over 14 amino acids. The germline CDR1 and CDR2 sequences are SQVTM and ANQGSEA.

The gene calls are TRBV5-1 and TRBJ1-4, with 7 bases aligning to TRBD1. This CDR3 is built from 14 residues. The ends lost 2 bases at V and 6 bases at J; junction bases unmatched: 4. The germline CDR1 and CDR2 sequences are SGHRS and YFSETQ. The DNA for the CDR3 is TGCGCCAGCAGCTTCAGGGGGGCGGATGAAAAACTGTTTTTT. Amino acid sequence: CASSFRGADEKLFF.

The CDR3 loop is CASSQPTTGHSPLHF. Here the CDR3 DNA reads TGCGCCAGCAGCCAACCTACGACAGGGCATTCACCCCTCCACTTT. This chain uses TRBV4-1 with TRBJ1-6; TRBD1 matches 7 bases. Trimming at V came to 2 bases and at J to 8 bases, leaving 6 bases not matched to a gene. Germline CDR1 MGHRA, CDR2 YSYEKL. The length of the CDR3 is 15 residues.

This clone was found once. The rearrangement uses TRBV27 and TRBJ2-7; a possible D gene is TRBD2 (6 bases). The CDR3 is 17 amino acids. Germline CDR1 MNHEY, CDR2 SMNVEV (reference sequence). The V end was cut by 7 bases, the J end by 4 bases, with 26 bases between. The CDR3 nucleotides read TGTGCCAGCACCGTTCCTCTCGTGGGGGGTCATCATTACGAGCAGTACTTC. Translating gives CASTVPLVGGHHYEQYF.

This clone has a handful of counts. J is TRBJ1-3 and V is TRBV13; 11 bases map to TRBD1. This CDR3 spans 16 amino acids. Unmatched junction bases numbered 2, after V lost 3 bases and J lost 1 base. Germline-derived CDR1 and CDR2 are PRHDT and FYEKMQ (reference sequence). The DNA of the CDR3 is TGTGCCAGCAGCTTTGGACAGGGGGCATCTGGAAACACCATATATTTT. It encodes CASSFGQGASGNTIYF.

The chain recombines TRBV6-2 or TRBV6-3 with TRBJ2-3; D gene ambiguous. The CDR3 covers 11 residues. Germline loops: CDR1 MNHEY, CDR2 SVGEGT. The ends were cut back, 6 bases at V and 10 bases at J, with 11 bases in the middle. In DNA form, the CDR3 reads TGTGCCAGCAGCCCTGGGCTGTCGCAGTATTTT. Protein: CASSPGLSQYF.

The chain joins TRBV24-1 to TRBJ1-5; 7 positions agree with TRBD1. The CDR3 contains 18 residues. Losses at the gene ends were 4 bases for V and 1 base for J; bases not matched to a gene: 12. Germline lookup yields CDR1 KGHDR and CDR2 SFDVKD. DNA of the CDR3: TGTGCCACCAGTGAAATACGGGACAGTCCCTTAAGCAATCAGCCCCAGCATTTT. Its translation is CATSEIRDSPLSNQPQHF.

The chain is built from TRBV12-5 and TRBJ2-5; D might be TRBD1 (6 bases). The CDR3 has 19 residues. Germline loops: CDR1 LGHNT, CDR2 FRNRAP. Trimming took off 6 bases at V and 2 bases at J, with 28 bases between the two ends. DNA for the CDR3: TGTGCTAGTGGCCCCGCCGTGACCGGGACACTCATTTGGCAAGAGACCCAGTACTTC. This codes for CASGPAVTGTLIWQETQYF.

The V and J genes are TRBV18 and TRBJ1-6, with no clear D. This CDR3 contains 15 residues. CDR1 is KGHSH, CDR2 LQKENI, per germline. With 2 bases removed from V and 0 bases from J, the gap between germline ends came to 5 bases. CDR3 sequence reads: CASSPWSSYNSPLHF. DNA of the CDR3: TGTGCCAGCTCACCATGGAGCTCCTATAATTCACCCCTCCACTTT.

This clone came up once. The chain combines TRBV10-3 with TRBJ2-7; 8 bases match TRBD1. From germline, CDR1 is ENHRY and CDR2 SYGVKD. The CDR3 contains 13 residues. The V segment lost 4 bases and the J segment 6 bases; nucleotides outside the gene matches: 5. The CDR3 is CAISGTGSVEQYF. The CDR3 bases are TGTGCCATCAGTGGGACAGGGTCGGTCGAGCAGTACTTC.

The CDR3 region is CATGQAPSYEQYF. The DNA for the CDR3 is TGTGCCACTGGACAGGCCCCCTCCTACGAGCAGTACTTC. The V gene is TRBV3-1 (or the pseudogene TRBV3-2), the J gene TRBJ2-7; 7 bases agree with TRBD1. J lost 0 bases, V lost 10 bases, and 6 bases had no gene match. Germline CDR1 reads LGHDT; CDR2 reads YNNKEL (reference sequence). The length of the CDR3 is 13 residues.

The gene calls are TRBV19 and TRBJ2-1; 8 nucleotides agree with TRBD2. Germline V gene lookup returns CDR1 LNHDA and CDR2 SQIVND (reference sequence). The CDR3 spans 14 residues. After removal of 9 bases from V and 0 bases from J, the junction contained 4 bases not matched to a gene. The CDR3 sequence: CASGGGSSYNEQFF. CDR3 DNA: TGTGCCAGCGGGGGGGGAAGCTCCTACAATGAGCAGTTCTTC. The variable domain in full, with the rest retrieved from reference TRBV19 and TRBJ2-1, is DGGITQSPKYLFRKEGQNVTLSCEQNLNHDAMYWYRQDPGQGLRLIYYSQIVNDFQKGDIAEGYSVSREKKESFPLTVTSAQKNPTAFYLCASGGGSSYNEQFFGPGTRLTVL.

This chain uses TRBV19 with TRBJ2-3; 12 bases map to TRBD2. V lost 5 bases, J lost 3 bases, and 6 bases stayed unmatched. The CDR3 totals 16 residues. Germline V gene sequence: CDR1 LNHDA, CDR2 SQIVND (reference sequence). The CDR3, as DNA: TGTGCCAGTAGTTTGGGACTAGCGGGTCATACAGATACGCAGTATTTT. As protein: CASSLGLAGHTDTQYF.